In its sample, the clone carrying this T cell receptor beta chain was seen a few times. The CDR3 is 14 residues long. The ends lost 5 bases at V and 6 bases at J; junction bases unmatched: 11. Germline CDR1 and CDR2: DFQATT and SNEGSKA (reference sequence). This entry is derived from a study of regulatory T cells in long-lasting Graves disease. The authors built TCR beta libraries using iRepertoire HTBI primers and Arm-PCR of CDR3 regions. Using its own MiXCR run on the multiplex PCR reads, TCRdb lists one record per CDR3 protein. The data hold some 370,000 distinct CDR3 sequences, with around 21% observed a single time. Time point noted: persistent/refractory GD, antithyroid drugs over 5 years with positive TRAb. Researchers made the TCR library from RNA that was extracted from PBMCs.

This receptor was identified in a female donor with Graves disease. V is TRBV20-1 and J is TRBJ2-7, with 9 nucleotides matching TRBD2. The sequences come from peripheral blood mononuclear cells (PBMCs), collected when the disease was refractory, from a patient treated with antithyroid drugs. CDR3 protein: CSAFSGRPPGEQYF. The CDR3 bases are TGCAGTGCTTTCAGCGGGAGGCCCCCGGGCGAGCAGTACTTC.